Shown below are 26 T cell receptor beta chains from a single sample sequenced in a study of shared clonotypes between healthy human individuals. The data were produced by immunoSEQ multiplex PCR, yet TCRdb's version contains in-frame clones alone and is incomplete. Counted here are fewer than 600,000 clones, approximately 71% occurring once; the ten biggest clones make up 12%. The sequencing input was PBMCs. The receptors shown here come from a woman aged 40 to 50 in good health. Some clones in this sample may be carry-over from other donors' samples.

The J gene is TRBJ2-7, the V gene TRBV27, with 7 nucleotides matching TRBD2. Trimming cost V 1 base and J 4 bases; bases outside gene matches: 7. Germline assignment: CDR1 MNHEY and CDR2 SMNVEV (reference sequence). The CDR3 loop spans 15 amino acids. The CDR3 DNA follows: TGTGCCAGCAGTTTATTCGCGGGAGTGGGGTACGAGCAGTACTTC. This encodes CASSLFAGVGYEQYF.

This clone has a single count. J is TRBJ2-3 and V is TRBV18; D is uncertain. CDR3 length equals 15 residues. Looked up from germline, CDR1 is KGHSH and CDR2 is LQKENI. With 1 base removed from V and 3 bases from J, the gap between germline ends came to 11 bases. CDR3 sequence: CASSPRSGGTDTQYF. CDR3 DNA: TGTGCCAGCTCACCACGTTCGGGCGGAACAGATACGCAGTATTTT.

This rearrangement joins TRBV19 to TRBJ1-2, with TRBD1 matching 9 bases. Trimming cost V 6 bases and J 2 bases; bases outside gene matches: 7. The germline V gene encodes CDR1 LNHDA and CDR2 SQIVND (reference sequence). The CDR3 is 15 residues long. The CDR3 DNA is TGTGCCAGTAGATCTACAGGGGGCACGAACTATGGCTACACCTTC. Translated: CASRSTGGTNYGYTF.

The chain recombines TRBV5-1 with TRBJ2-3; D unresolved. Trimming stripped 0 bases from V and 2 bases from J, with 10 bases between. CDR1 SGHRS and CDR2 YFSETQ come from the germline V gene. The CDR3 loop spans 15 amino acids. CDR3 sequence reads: CASSLVGRPTDTQYF. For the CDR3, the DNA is TGCGCCAGCAGCTTGGTCGGGCGCCCCACAGATACGCAGTATTTT.

The CDR3 is CASSSRPEQFF. The CDR3 nucleotides are TGTGCCAGCAGTTCCCGACCGGAGCAGTTCTTC. This chain uses TRBV28 with TRBJ2-1, with D unclear. V shed 4 bases and J shed 10 bases, with 8 bases lying between them. Germline lookup yields CDR1 MDHEN and CDR2 SYDVKM. The CDR3 runs 11 residues.

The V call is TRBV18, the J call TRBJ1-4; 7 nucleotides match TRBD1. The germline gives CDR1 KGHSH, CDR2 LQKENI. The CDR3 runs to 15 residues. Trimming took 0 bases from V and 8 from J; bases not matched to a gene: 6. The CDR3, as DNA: TGTGCCAGCTCACCACCGTCAGGGGGAGGGGAAAAACTGTTTTTT. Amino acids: CASSPPSGGGEKLFF.

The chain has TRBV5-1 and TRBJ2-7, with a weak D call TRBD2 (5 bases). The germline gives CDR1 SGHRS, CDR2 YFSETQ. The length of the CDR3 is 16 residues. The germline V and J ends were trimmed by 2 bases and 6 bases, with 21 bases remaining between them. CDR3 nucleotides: TGCGCCAGCAGCTTCTATAGCGAGAGGTCCCCCTGCGAGCAGTACTTC. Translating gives CASSFYSERSPCEQYF.

In DNA, the CDR3 is TGCGCCAGCAGCCAACCGTTGACTAAATACGGGGAGCTGTTTTTT. It yields the protein CASSQPLTKYGELFF. The chain is built from TRBV4-1 and TRBJ2-2, with D possibly TRBD2 on 5 matching bases. V was clipped by 2 bases and J by 7 bases, with 14 bases between them. Germline assignment: CDR1 MGHRA and CDR2 YSYEKL. This CDR3 has 15 amino acids.

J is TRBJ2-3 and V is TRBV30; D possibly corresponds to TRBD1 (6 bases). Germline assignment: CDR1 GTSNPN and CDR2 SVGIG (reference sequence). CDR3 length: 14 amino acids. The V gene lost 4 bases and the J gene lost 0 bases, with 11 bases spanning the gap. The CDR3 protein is CAWTQGISTDTQYF. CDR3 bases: TGTGCCTGGACTCAGGGGATCAGCACAGATACGCAGTATTTT.

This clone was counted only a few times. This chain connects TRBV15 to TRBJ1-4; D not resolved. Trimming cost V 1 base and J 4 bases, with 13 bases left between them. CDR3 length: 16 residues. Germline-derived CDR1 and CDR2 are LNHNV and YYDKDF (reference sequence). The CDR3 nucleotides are TGTGCCACCAGCAGAGGTCAAACGGCGGATAATGAAAAACTGTTTTTT. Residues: CATSRGQTADNEKLFF. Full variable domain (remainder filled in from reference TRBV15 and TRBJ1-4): DAMVIQNPRYQVTQFGKPVTLSCSQTLNHNVMYWYQQKSSQAPKLLFHYYDKDFNNEADTPDNFQSRRPNTSFCFLDIRSPGLGDTAMYLCATSRGQTADNEKLFFGSGTQLSVL.

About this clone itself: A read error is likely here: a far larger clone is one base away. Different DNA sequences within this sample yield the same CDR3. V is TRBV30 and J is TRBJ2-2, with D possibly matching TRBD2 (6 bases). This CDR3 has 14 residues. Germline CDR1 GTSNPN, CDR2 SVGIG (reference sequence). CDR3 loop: CATESGVGGGELFF. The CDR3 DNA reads TGTGCCACGGAGAGTGGGGTGGGAGGCGGGGAGCTGTTCTTT.

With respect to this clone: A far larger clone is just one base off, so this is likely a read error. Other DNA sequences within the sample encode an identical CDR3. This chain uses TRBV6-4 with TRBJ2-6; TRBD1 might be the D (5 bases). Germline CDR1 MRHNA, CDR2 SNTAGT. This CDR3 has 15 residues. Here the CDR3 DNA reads TGTGCCAGCAGTGACACGCGATCTGGGGCCAACGTCCTGACCTTC. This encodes CASSDTRSGANVLTF.

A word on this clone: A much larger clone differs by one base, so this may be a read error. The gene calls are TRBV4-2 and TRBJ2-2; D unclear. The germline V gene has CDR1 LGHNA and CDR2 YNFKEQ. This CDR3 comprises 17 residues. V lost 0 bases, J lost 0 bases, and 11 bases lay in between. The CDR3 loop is CASSQELLRTNTGELFF. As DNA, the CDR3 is TGTGCCAGCAGCCAAGAACTACTGCGAACGAACACCGGGGAGCTGTTTTTT.

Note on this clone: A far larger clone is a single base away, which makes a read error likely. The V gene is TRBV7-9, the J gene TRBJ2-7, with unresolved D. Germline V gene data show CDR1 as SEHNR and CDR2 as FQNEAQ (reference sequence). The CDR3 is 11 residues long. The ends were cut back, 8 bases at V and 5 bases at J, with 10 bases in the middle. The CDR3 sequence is CASSVSHEQYF. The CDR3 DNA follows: TGTGCCAGCTCGGTTAGCCACGAGCAGTACTTC.

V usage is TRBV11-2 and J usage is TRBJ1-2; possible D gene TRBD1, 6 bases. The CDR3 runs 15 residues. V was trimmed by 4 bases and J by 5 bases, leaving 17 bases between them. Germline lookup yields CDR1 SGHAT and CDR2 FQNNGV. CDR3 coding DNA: TGTGCCAGCAGCTCTACGAGGGTAGGGGGATATGGCTACACCTTC. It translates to CASSSTRVGGYGYTF. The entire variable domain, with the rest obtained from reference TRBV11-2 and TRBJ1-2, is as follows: EAGVAQSPRYKIIEKRQSVAFWCNPISGHATLYWYQQILGQGPKLLIQFQNNGVVDDSQLPKDRFSAERLKGVDSTLKIQPAKLEDSAVYLCASSSTRVGGYGYTFGSGTRLTVV.

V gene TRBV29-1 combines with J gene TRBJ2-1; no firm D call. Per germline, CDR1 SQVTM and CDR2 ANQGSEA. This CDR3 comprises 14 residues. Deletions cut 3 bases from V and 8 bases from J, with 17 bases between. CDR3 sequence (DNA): TGCAGCGTTGATCCGAGTAGGGCACAAGATGAGCAGTTCTTC. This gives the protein CSVDPSRAQDEQFF.

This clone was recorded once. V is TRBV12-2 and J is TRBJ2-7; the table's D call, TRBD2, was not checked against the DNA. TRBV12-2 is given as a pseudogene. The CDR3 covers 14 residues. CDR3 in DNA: TGTGCAAGTCGCCAGGGACTACGCACCTACGAGCAGTACTTC. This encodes CASRQGLRTYEQYF.

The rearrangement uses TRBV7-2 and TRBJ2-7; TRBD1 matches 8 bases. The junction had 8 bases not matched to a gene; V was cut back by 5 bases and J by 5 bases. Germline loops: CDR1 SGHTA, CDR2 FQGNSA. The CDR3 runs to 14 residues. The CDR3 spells CASSPGQGLNEQYF. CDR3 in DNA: TGTGCCAGCAGCCCAGGACAGGGTTTAAACGAGCAGTACTTC.

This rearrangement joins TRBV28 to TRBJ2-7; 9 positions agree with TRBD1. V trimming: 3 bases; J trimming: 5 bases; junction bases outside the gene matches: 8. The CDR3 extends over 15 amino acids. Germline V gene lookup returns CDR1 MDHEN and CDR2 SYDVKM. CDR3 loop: CASSFVGQGLDEQYF. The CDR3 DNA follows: TGTGCCAGCAGTTTCGTCGGACAGGGGTTGGACGAGCAGTACTTC.

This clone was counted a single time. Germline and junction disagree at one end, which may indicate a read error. The CDR3 DNA reads TGTGCTAGCAGCTTCCGCTTCTCCCAGATCAATGAGCAGTTCTTC. It yields the protein CASSFRFSQINEQFF. This chain links TRBV7-7 with TRBJ2-1; D gene uncertain. CDR3 length equals 15 residues. The germline V gene has CDR1 SSHAT and CDR2 FNYEAQ (reference sequence).

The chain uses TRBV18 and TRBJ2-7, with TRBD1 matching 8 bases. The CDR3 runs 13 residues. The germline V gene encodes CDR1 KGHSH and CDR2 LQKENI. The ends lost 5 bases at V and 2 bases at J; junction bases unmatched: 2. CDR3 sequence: CASSGQGPYEQYF. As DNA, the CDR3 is TGTGCCAGCTCAGGACAGGGACCCTACGAGCAGTACTTC.

The chain's CDR3 is CASSFGQGSNIAGELFF. The CDR3 bases are TGTGCCAGCAGCTTTGGACAGGGGTCGAATATTGCCGGGGAGCTGTTTTTT. This sequence joins TRBV7-2 and TRBJ2-2, with 9 bases lining up with TRBD1. Germline V gives CDR1 SGHTA, CDR2 FQGNSA. The CDR3 covers 17 residues. J gave up 6 bases and V 3 bases, and 11 bases lay outside the gene matches.

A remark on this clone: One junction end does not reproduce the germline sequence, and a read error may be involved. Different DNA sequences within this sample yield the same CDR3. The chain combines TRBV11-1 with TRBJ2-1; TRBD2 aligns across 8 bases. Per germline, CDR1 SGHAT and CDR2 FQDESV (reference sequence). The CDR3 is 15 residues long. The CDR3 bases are TGTGCCAGTAGCTTATCGGGACTAGTCTATGGTGAGCAGTTCTTC. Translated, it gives CASSLSGLVYGEQFF.

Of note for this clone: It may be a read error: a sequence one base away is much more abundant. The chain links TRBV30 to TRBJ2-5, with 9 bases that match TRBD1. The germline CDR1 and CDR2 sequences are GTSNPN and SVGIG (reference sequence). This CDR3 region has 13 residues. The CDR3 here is CASDRGEAETRYF. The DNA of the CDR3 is TGTGCCTCGGACAGGGGAGAGGCGGAGACCCGGTACTTC.

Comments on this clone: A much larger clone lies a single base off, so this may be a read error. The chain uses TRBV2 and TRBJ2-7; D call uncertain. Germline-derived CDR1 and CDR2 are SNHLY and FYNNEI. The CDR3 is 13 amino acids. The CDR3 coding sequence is TGTGCCAGCAGCGCCTTTGTGACCTACGAGCAGTGCTTC. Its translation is CASSAFVTYEQCF.

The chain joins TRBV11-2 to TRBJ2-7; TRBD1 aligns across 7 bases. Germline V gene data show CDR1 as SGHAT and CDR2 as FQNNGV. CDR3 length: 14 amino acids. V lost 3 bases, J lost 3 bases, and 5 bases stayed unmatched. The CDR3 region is CASSFWDRNYEQYF. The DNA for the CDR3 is TGTGCCAGCAGCTTTTGGGACAGAAACTACGAGCAGTACTTC.